Detailed here is one T cell receptor (beta chain). The naive CD8 fraction comprised CD45RO-negative cells positively selected for CCR7 and excluded terminally differentiated effector memory CD45RA+ cells. The data were taken from a study of shared clonotypes between healthy human individuals. Source study methods: Owing to the provision of junction-only sequences devoid of quality scores by immunoSEQ, filtering differed. Generated by immunoSEQ multiplex PCR, the TCRdb table keeps only in-frame clones and is missing some. The V and J calls and clone size come from that table; D and trimming were worked out from the DNA. Of about 2 million clones listed, about 95% are singletons. CDR3 length equals 18 residues. V shed 2 bases and J 0 bases; nucleotides not matched to a gene: 8. Germline V gene sequence: CDR1 SNHLY, CDR2 FYNNEI.

Sequenced input: naive CD8+ T cells sorted from blood. This receptor was obtained from a man aged 18 to 29 in good health. V gene TRBV2 combines with J gene TRBJ2-5; 11 bases agree with TRBD2. Written as DNA, the CDR3 is TGTGCCAGCAGTGAATTACTAGCGGGGGAGGGGTACCAAGAGACCCAGTACTTC. Amino acids: CASSELLAGEGYQETQYF.